The TCR beta chain described here comes from a study of cytomegalovirus exposure and HLA in healthy donors (dated by TCRdb to 2017 to 2019). Regarding the complete study: According to a later analysis, one platform produced both the roughly 110 validation repertoires and the 550 to 800 repertoires of the first cohort. The study was designed to test whether signatures of past pathogen exposure could be identified by cataloging public T cell receptors. In addition to the first cohort of hundreds of subjects, a separate validation cohort of approximately 130 different subjects was used. The study combined high-throughput TCR immunosequencing, statistical association of individual TCRs with disease status, and machine learning to predict cytomegalovirus infection status. What the authors observed across the whole study: Across donors, most TCR sequences were observed very rarely, whereas some public TCRs were present in many individuals. The authors suggested that the approach could potentially be generalized to other disease states and immunological phenotypes. The classifier was reported to diagnose cytomegalovirus status with high specificity and sensitivity in both the original cohort and the validation cohort. In a later analysis, TCRs clustered in the first cohort were found to also tend to co-occur in the roughly 110 validation repertoires, with roughly 93% of cluster scores above 0. The study gave a list of under 200 TCR beta chains associated with cytomegalovirus. In vitro tests confirmed that a few of the cytomegalovirus-associated TCR beta chains recognize cytomegalovirus antigens. A later analysis lacked HLA typing for the validation cohort, so it scored co-occurrence in that cohort across all 110 or so repertoires.

Separate from the roughly 700-subject first cohort, the validation cohort of 120 subjects was the group to which the donors belonged. Counted from cysteine to phenylalanine, this CDR3 has 15 amino acids. Only the CDR3 DNA stays, 45 bases, in frame from base 1. V was cut back by 2 bases and J by 5 bases, leaving a gap of 12 bases between them. CDR1 KGHSY and CDR2 FQNENV were looked up in the germline V gene. The library was produced with the immunoSEQ multiplex PCR assay. From the authors' description of their analysis: A statistical classification framework was built to diagnose cytomegalovirus status from the catalog of TCR beta chain sequences. TCRdb mirrors the immuneACCESS table, restricted to in-frame sequences. Some clones are absent from its copies; in checked studies, under half trace to an unresolved V gene, and the reason for the others is unknown. V and J calls plus clone size are reproduced from that table; the DNA served to infer D and trimming. A total of some 130,000 clones appear in this sample, roughly 89% of them only once. The leading ten clones occupy around 1.3% of the sample.

As concerns this clone: Its recognized antigen is unknown. Within one base of it there is no much larger clone, and no base qualities were kept.

This sequence uses TRBV16 and TRBJ1-4, with a weak D call of TRBD1 (6 bases match). The sample consisted of PBMCs. The source is a woman aged 18 to 35 in good health and CMV-seronegative. DNA sequence: TGTGCCAGCAGCCAAATGGGGGCTACGAATGAAAAACTGTTTTTT. Its product reads: CASSQMGATNEKLFF.